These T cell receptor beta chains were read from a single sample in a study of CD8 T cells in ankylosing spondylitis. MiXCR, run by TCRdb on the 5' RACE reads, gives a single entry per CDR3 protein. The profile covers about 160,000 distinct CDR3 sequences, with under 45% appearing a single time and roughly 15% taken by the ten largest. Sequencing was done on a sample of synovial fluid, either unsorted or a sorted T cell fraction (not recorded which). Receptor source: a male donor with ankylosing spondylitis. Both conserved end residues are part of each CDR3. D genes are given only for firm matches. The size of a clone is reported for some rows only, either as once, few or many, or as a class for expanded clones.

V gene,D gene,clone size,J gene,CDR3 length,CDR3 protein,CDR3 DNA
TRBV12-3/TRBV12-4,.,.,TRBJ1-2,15,CASSSGHPYHYGYTF,TGTGCCAGCAGTTCGGGACATCCGTACCACTATGGCTACACCTTC
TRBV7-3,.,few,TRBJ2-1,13,CARTSGLTNEQFF,TGTGCCAGAACTTCTGGATTAACTAATGAGCAGTTCTTC
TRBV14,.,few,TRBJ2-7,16,CASSPQGLLITYEQYF,TGTGCCAGCAGCCCACAGGGACTCCTAATCACCTACGAGCAGTACTTC
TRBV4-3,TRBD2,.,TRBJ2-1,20,CASRPLGTSGRRSSYNEQFF,TGCGCCAGCAGACCTCTAGGGACTAGCGGGAGAAGGAGCTCCTACAATGAGCAGTTCTTC
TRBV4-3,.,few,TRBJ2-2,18,CASSHIRGEPNSPGELFF,TGCGCCAGCAGCCATATCCGGGGCGAACCAAATTCCCCCGGGGAGCTGTTTTTT
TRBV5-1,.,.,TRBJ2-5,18,CASSPQPRYPYRQETQYF,TGCGCCAGCAGTCCGCAACCACGTTATCCCTACCGTCAAGAGACCCAGTACTTC
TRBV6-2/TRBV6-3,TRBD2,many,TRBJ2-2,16,CASSTSGRARIGELFF,TGTGCCAGCAGCACTAGCGGGAGGGCCAGAATCGGGGAGCTGTTTTTT
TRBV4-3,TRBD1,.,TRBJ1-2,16,CASSQTYRGRNYGYTF,TGCGCCAGCAGCCAGACTTACAGGGGAAGAAACTATGGCTACACCTTC
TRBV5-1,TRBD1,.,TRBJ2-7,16,CASSLTGTGGSYEQYF,TGCGCCAGCAGCCTGACCGGGACAGGGGGTTCCTACGAGCAGTACTTC
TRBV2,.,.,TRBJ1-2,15,CASRTFDGPSYGYTF,TGTGCCAGCAGGACATTTGACGGACCTTCTTATGGCTACACCTTC
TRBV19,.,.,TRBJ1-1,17,CASSIDDDGDMNTEAFF,TGTGCCAGTAGTATAGATGACGACGGGGACATGAACACTGAAGCTTTCTTT
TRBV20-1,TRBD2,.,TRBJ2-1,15,CSARARTSVYNEQFF,TGCAGTGCTAGAGCACGGACTAGCGTTTACAATGAGCAGTTCTTC
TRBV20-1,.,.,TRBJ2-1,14,CREWLKLARNEQFF,TGCAGGGAGTGGCTCAAGCTAGCGAGGAATGAGCAGTTCTTC
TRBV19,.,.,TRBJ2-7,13,CASSLPHSYEQYF,TGTGCCAGTAGTCTCCCGCATTCCTACGAGCAGTACTTC
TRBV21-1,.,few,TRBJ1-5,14,CASSNGGGREPQHF,TGTGCCAGCAGCAATGGCGGGGGTCGGGAGCCCCAGCATTTT
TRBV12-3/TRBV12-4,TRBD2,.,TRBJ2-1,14,CASSLGGGRNEQFF,TGTGCCAGCAGTTTAGGGGGAGGGCGCAATGAGCAGTTCTTC
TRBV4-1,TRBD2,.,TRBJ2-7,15,CASSPGGLAGAEQYF,TGCGCCAGCAGCCCAGGTGGACTAGCGGGAGCCGAGCAGTACTTC
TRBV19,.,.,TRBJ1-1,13,CASSIGKNTEAFF,TGTGCCAGTAGTATTGGGAAGAACACTGAAGCTTTCTTT
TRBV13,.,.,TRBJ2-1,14,CASSLGLSGSEQFF,TGTGCCAGCAGCTTAGGCCTATCGGGAAGTGAGCAGTTCTTC
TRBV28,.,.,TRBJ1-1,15,CASSLDFYMGTEAFF,TGTGCCAGCAGTTTGGACTTTTATATGGGAACTGAAGCTTTCTTT
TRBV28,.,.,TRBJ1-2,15,CASSLIGAAAYGYTF,TGTGCCAGCAGTTTAATAGGCGCCGCCGCATATGGCTACACCTTC
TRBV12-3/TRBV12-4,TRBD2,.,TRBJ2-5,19,CASSSWTSGGSLWAETQYF,TGTGCCAGCAGTTCCTGGACTAGCGGGGGGTCCCTCTGGGCGGAGACCCAGTACTTC
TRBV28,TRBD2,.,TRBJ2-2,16,CASSLDSGMNTGELFF,TGTGCCAGCAGTTTAGATAGCGGGATGAACACCGGGGAGCTGTTTTTT
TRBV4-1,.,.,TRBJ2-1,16,CASSQDWGTVRNEQFF,TGCGCCAGCAGCCAAGATTGGGGGACTGTACGCAATGAGCAGTTCTTC
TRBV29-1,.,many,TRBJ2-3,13,CSVIQGNTDTQYF,TGCAGCGTAATCCAGGGTAACACAGATACGCAGTATTTT
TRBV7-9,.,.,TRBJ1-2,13,CASSLVGYYGYTF,TGTGCCAGCAGCTTAGTTGGGTACTATGGCTACACCTTC
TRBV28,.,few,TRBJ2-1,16,CASSLYGGSSYNEQFF,TGTGCCAGCAGTTTATATGGTGGATCGTCCTACAATGAGCAGTTCTTC
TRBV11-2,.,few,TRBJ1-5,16,CASSLVLGRSNQPQHF,TGTGCCAGCAGCTTAGTATTGGGTAGAAGCAATCAGCCCCAGCATTTT
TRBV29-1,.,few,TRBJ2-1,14,CSVSNSDPYNEQFF,TGCAGCGTTTCGAATAGCGACCCCTACAATGAGCAGTTCTTC
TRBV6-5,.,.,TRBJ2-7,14,CASSYTHEGYEQYF,TGTGCCAGCAGTTACACACACGAAGGATACGAGCAGTACTTC
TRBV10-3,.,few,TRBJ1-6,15,CAISEIRYPNSPLHF,TGTGCCATCAGTGAGATCCGGTACCCCAATTCACCCCTCCACTTT
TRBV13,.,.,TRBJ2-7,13,CASSLDGVREQYF,TGTGCCAGCAGCTTAGATGGGGTTCGCGAGCAGTACTTC
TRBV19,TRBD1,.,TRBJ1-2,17,CASTDWDREAGAYGYTF,TGTGCCAGTACCGATTGGGACAGGGAAGCGGGTGCCTATGGCTACACCTTC
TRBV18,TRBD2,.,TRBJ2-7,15,CASSQLALSSYEQYF,TGTGCCAGCTCCCAACTAGCGTTAAGCTCCTACGAGCAGTACTTC
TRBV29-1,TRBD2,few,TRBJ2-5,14,CSVFVAGVGETQYF,TGCAGCGTTTTCGTAGCGGGAGTAGGAGAGACCCAGTACTTC
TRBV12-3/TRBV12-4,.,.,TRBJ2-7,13,CASSAKRAYEQYF,TGTGCCAGCAGCGCCAAAAGGGCCTACGAGCAGTACTTC
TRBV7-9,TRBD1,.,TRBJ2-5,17,CASSFVWGQGYWETQYF,TGTGCCAGCAGCTTCGTTTGGGGACAGGGGTACTGGGAGACCCAGTACTTC
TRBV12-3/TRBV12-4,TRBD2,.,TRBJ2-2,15,CASSPSGLASGELFF,TGTGCCAGCAGTCCCTCGGGACTAGCGTCCGGGGAGCTGTTTTTT
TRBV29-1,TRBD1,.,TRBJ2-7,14,CSVGRQGFSYEQYF,TGCAGCGTTGGGCGACAGGGATTCTCCTACGAGCAGTACTTC
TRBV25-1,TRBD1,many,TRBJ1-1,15,CASSELTGPNTEAFF,TGTGCCAGCAGTGAACTGACAGGGCCTAACACTGAAGCTTTCTTT
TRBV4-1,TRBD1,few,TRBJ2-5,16,CASSQGFGTAQETQYF,TGCGCCAGCAGCCAAGGGTTCGGGACAGCCCAAGAGACCCAGTACTTC
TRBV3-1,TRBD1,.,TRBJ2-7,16,CASSQDKEQGVHEQYF,TGTGCCAGCAGCCAAGATAAGGAACAGGGGGTCCACGAGCAGTACTTC